This is a list of T cell receptor beta chains from one sample in a study of T cells in localized non-small cell lung cancer. Data came from immunoSEQ multiplex PCR; TCRdb stores just in-frame clones and leaves some out. The data hold about 78,000 clones, with about four fifths observed a single time. This material consisted of peripheral blood, taken before any cancer treatment. The receptors derive from a man aged 35 to 69 with stage I lung adenocarcinoma. Both conserved end residues are part of each CDR3. The D gene is left open where the match is weak. The size of a clone is reported for some rows only, either as once, few or many, or as a class for expanded clones.

clone_size	v_call	d_call	j_call	cdr3_aa	cdr3_nt
.	TRBV28	.	TRBJ1-5	CASSFGQGSQPQHF	TGTGCCAGCAGTTTTGGCCAGGGAAGTCAGCCCCAGCATTTT
.	TRBV6-5	.	TRBJ1-2	CASMPQGFNYGYTF	TGTGCCAGCATGCCGCAGGGGTTTAACTATGGCTACACCTTC
.	TRBV6-6	.	TRBJ2-7	CASMELYEQYF	TGTGCCAGCATGGAACTCTACGAGCAGTACTTC
.	TRBV9	.	TRBJ2-1	CASSGGNLYNEQFF	TGTGCCAGCAGCGGGGGGAACTTATACAATGAGCAGTTCTTC
few	TRBV6-6	.	TRBJ2-7	CASRSSGRMGSYEQYF	TGTGCCAGCAGGTCTTCGGGGCGAATGGGCTCCTACGAGCAGTACTTC
.	TRBV2	TRBD1	TRBJ2-5	CASSRGGGQETQYF	TGTGCCAGCAGCCGAGGGGGCGGGCAAGAGACCCAGTACTTC
.	TRBV14	TRBD2	TRBJ2-1	CASSQLAGVDNEQFF	TGTGCCAGCAGCCAACTAGCGGGAGTGGACAATGAGCAGTTCTTC
once	TRBV5-6	.	TRBJ1-1	CASSLAGMNTEAFF	TGTGCCAGCAGCTTGGCTGGGATGAACACTGAAGCTTTCTTT
.	TRBV11-2	TRBD1	TRBJ1-2	CASSQSRTGISYGYTF	TGTGCCAGCAGCCAATCCAGGACAGGGATCTCCTATGGCTACACCTTC
.	TRBV2	.	TRBJ1-4	CANPDEKLFF	TGTGCCAACCCCGATGAAAAACTGTTTTTT
.	TRBV5-1	.	TRBJ2-2	CASSRKGGETGELFF	TGCGCCAGCAGCCGGAAGGGGGGCGAAACCGGGGAGCTGTTTTTT
.	TRBV27	.	TRBJ1-1	CASSSMNTEAFF	TGTGCCAGCAGCTCCATGAACACTGAAGCTTTCTTT
.	TRBV30	.	TRBJ1-5	CAWSREGGQPQHF	TGTGCCTGGAGTAGGGAGGGGGGGCAGCCCCAGCATTTT
.	TRBV5-4	TRBD2	TRBJ2-3	CASSPKRGASTDTQYF	TGTGCCAGCAGCCCCAAGCGGGGGGCAAGCACAGATACGCAGTATTTT
.	TRBV5-1	TRBD1	TRBJ2-3	CASSPGTGGPDTQYF	TGCGCCAGCAGCCCCGGGACAGGGGGACCAGATACGCAGTATTTT
.	TRBV9	.	TRBJ1-2	CASSVPGSRHGYTF	TGTGCCAGCAGCGTACCCGGGAGCCGCCATGGCTACACCTTC
.	TRBV19	.	TRBJ1-1	CASLDGSQGKDEAFF	TGTGCCAGTCTGGATGGGTCACAAGGGAAAGATGAAGCTTTCTTT
.	TRBV6-1	.	TRBJ2-7	CASSEARVGVYYEQYF	TGTGCCAGCAGTGAAGCGCGGGTAGGGGTATACTACGAGCAGTACTTC
.	TRBV5-6	.	TRBJ1-5	CASSFSSGSNQPQHF	TGTGCCAGCAGCTTTTCATCGGGAAGCAATCAGCCCCAGCATTTT
.	TRBV6-5	.	TRBJ1-1	CASRTGLYRNTEAFF	TGTGCCAGCAGGACAGGACTATATCGGAACACTGAAGCTTTCTTT
.	TRBV5-1	.	TRBJ1-2	CASSLVDSQDGYTF	TGCGCCAGCAGCTTGGTTGACAGTCAAGATGGCTACACCTTC
.	TRBV19	TRBD2	TRBJ2-2	CASSISGGANTGELFF	TGTGCCAGTAGTATAAGCGGGGGGGCGAACACCGGGGAGCTGTTTTTT
few	TRBV5-1	.	TRBJ2-5	CASSLGGPETQYF	TGCGCCAGCAGCTTGGGCGGGCCAGAGACCCAGTACTTC
once	TRBV23-1	TRBD1	TRBJ2-5	CASSQSNKPGQGPQETQYF	TGCGCCAGCAGTCAATCGAATAAACCCGGACAGGGCCCCCAAGAGACCCAGTACTTC
.	TRBV11-2	.	TRBJ1-4	CASSPLVGRGFF	TGTGCCAGCAGTCCCTTGGTTGGCCGAGGGTTTTTT
.	TRBV7-6	TRBD1	TRBJ1-1	CASGQGAMNTEAFF	TGTGCCAGCGGTCAGGGGGCGATGAACACTGAAGCTTTCTTT
.	TRBV28	TRBD2	TRBJ2-3	CASSPSEAGDTDTQYF	TGTGCCAGCAGTCCTTCGGAGGCGGGGGACACAGATACGCAGTATTTT
.	TRBV28	.	TRBJ2-1	CASSLPSDAVLATFDNEQFF	TGTGCCAGCAGTTTGCCGTCTGATGCCGTGCTAGCGACCTTTGACAATGAGCAGTTCTTC
.	TRBV6-6	TRBD1	TRBJ2-7	CASSIPPGTGSYEQYF	TGTGCCAGCAGCATTCCCCCAGGGACAGGGTCCTACGAGCAGTACTTC
.	TRBV6-1	TRBD1	TRBJ1-6	CASSESGTVFKPWHF	TGTGCCAGCAGTGAATCCGGGACAGTTTTTAAGCCTTGGCACTTT
.	TRBV10-2	.	TRBJ2-5	CATERGAQETQYF	TGCGCCACCGAGAGGGGGGCCCAAGAGACCCAGTACTTC
few	TRBV5-1	TRBD2	TRBJ2-2	CASSRDLGGSGGELFF	TGCGCCAGCAGCCGGGACCTGGGAGGGTCCGGCGGGGAGCTGTTTTTT